This T cell receptor beta chain was sequenced during a study of T-cell memory formation after mild COVID-19. Points from the study as a whole: Balance between CD4 and CD8 was seen in clones contracting day 15 to 85, and a CD4+ lean was seen in later expanders.

Details on this clonotype: What it recognizes is unknown. A read error may produce the germline difference seen at one junction end.

TCRdb independently ran MiXCR on the 5' RACE reads; one entry per CDR3 protein. The data show about 170,000 distinct CDR3 sequences, with approximately 13% seen just once and 2.5% to 3.5% held by the top ten. The CDR3 is 14 amino acids. The clonotype originates from a man in his late teens or twenties who had mild COVID-19 (a few samples of this study predate the infection). Cell type and time point are not known. The sample comprised PBMCs or a T cell subset sorted from them (not recorded which). This sequence joins TRBV12-3 or TRBV12-4 and TRBJ2-3, with 12 bases matching TRBD2. The CDR3 coding sequence is TGTGCCAGCAGTCTAGCGGGGGGGCCTCGTACGCAGTATTTT. It translates to CASSLAGGPRTQYF.